The TCR beta chain described here comes from a study of blood T cell repertoires in COVID-19. On the study more broadly: The United States, Italy and Spain provided the acute and convalescent COVID-19 samples. Sources were T cells, B-cell-depleted T cells, or PBMCs; the material itself was cDNA or gDNA.

How the authors handled the data: Counts of nucleated cells, estimated from reference gene primer amplification, were obtained. Only in-frame clones appear in the TCRdb table, and some are missing; sequencing was by immunoSEQ multiplex PCR. Clonal size and the V and J genes are those of that table, whereas D and trimming came from the DNA. The sample lists approximately 100,000 clones, around 80% occurring once. This clone appeared once. Trimming took 6 bases from V and 1 from J; bases not matched to a gene: 8. The germline V gene has CDR1 SGHTS and CDR2 YDEGEE. The CDR3 covers 16 residues. Sequenced: peripheral blood. V usage is TRBV5-8 and J usage is TRBJ2-3, with TRBD1 matching 10 bases. The receptor's source is a woman of 80 years or more with active or convalescent COVID-19. CDR3 sequence reads: CASNKDRGPGTDTQYF. CDR3 coding DNA: TGTGCCAGCAACAAAGACAGGGGGCCGGGCACAGATACGCAGTATTTT.